These T cell receptor beta chains were read from a single sample in a study of shared clonotypes between healthy human individuals. The method was immunoSEQ multiplex PCR; TCRdb's version includes in-frame clones alone and lacks a portion of them. The table records roughly 2.6 million clones, roughly 92% of them present only once. Sequences were obtained from naive CD4+ T cells sorted from blood. The receptors derive from a man in his late teens or twenties in good health. Each CDR3 is given with its conserved first and last residue. The D gene is left open where the match is weak. The size entry is marked missing in some rows and otherwise reads once, few, many or a size class.

J gene | V gene | D gene | clone size | CDR3 protein | CDR3 DNA
TRBJ2-3 | TRBV7-2 | . | . | CASSPQRTDTQYF | TGTGCCAGCAGCCCCCAACGCACAGATACGCAGTATTTT
TRBJ2-5 | TRBV6-4 | . | . | CASSDERSLETQYF | TGTGCCAGCAGTGACGAAAGGAGTCTCGAGACCCAGTACTTC
TRBJ2-3 | TRBV2 | TRBD1 | . | CASRDRETDTQYF | TGTGCCAGCCGGGACAGGGAGACAGATACGCAGTATTTT
TRBJ2-3 | TRBV15 | TRBD2 | . | CATSPGGYMITDTQYF | TGTGCCACCAGCCCGGGAGGGTATATGATAACAGATACGCAGTATTTT
TRBJ2-1 | TRBV7-9 | TRBD1 | . | CASSPYPGTAYNEQFF | TGTGCCAGCAGCCCATACCCGGGGACAGCCTACAATGAGCAGTTCTTC
TRBJ2-3 | TRBV10-3 | . | . | CAIREGLPDTQYF | TGTGCCATCCGCGAGGGGCTCCCAGATACGCAGTATTTT
TRBJ1-1 | TRBV9 | . | . | CASSNGAVGLGTEAFF | TGTGCCAGCAGCAATGGGGCAGTCGGTTTGGGCACTGAAGCTTTCTTT
TRBJ2-7 | TRBV30 | . | . | CAWSVSDYFYEQYF | TGTGCCTGGAGTGTGTCAGATTATTTTTACGAGCAGTACTTC
TRBJ2-7 | TRBV27 | TRBD2 | . | CASSLFYFGGGNLEQYF | TGTGCCAGCAGTTTATTTTATTTCGGGGGGGGAAACCTCGAGCAGTACTTC
TRBJ2-2 | TRBV2 | TRBD1 | . | CASQGQPTGELFF | TGTGCCAGCCAGGGACAGCCGACCGGGGAGCTGTTTTTT
TRBJ2-7 | TRBV7-2 | TRBD2 | . | CASSLTGTSVSYEQYF | TGTGCCAGCAGCTTGACCGGGACTAGCGTCTCCTACGAGCAGTACTTC
TRBJ2-1 | TRBV5-4 | TRBD2 | . | CASSLTSGGNEQFF | TGTGCCAGCAGCTTGACTAGCGGGGGCAATGAGCAGTTCTTC
TRBJ2-5 | TRBV19 | . | . | CASSRGPGSQETQYF | TGTGCCAGTAGTCGAGGGCCAGGGTCCCAAGAGACCCAGTACTTC
TRBJ2-7 | TRBV6-5 | TRBD1 | . | CASSYQTGSEQYF | TGTGCCAGCAGTTACCAGACAGGGAGCGAGCAGTACTTC
TRBJ2-7 | TRBV5-1 | . | . | CASSPDGPSYEQYF | TGCGCCAGCAGCCCCGATGGGCCCTCCTACGAGCAGTACTTC
TRBJ1-2 | TRBV5-6 | TRBD1 | . | CASSIRDRVLYGYTF | TGTGCCAGCAGCATCCGGGACAGGGTTTTGTATGGCTACACCTTC
TRBJ2-3 | TRBV5-1 | . | . | CASSPTSTDTQYF | TGCGCCAGCAGCCCGACATCCACAGATACGCAGTATTTT
TRBJ2-1 | TRBV28 | TRBD2 | . | CASSQGGIYNEQFF | TGTGCCAGCAGTCAGGGAGGGATTTACAATGAGCAGTTCTTC
TRBJ2-1 | TRBV29-1 | . | once | CSVARGTDYNEQFF | TGCAGCGTTGCTCGGGGGACCGACTACAATGAGCAGTTCTTC
TRBJ1-6 | TRBV6-5 | . | . | CASSPRPPNHSPLHF | TGTGCCAGCAGTCCTCGGCCCCCCAACCATTCACCCCTCCACTTT
TRBJ2-3 | TRBV18 | . | . | CASSPPRGYTSTDTQYF | TGTGCCAGCTCACCACCCAGGGGATACACTAGCACAGATACGCAGTATTTT
TRBJ1-3 | TRBV6-5 | . | . | CASSLTGSGNTIYF | TGTGCCAGCAGCTTGACAGGCTCTGGAAACACCATATATTTT
TRBJ2-7 | TRBV14 | . | . | CASSQELVVWAGGSHEQYF | TGTGCCAGCAGCCAAGAGCTCGTTGTATGGGCAGGAGGGTCCCACGAGCAGTACTTC
TRBJ1-4 | TRBV7-8 | . | . | CASSSIGEKLFF | TGTGCCAGCAGCTCTATCGGTGAAAAACTGTTTTTT
TRBJ1-2 | TRBV7-2 | . | . | CASSLKQRGGYTF | TGTGCCAGCAGCTTAAAACAGCGAGGAGGCTACACCTTC
TRBJ1-1 | TRBV6-5 | . | . | CASKQIGNTEAFF | TGTGCCAGCAAGCAAATTGGGAACACTGAAGCTTTCTTT
TRBJ2-2 | TRBV30 | . | . | CAWSVRAGSGELFF | TGTGCCTGGAGTGTACGGGCAGGGTCCGGGGAGCTGTTTTTT